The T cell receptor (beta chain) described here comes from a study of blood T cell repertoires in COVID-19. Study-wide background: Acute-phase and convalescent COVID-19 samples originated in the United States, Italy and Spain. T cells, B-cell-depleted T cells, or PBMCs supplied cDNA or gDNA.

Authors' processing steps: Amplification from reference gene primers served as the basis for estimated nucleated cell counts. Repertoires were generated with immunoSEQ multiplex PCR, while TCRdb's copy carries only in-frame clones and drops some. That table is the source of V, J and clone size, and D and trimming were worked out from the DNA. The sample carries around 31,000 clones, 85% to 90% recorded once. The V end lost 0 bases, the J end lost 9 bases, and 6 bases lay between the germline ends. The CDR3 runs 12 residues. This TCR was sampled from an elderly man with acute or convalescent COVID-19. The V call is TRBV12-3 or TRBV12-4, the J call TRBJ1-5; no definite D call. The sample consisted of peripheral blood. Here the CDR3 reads CASSLARLPQHF. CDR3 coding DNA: TGTGCCAGCAGTTTAGCGCGGCTGCCCCAGCATTTT.